Detailed here is one T cell receptor beta chain. The antigen remains undetermined. This record comes from a study of T cells in women clearing cervical HPV infection. Study results and caveats: Combining TCR richness with V gene abundances gave roughly 0.88 AUC.

Average input was about 1.2 ug genomic DNA for immunoSEQ TCR beta CDR3 amplification. Method: immunoSEQ multiplex PCR; TCRdb's copy keeps in-frame clones and lacks some. Its table records approximately 20,000 clones. The sample taken for sequencing was blood buffy coat. The receptor's source is a woman aged 18 to 75 with a cervical HPV16 infection that either progressed to CIN3+ or cleared (not recorded which).

CDR3 amino acids: CASSTGSSGNTIYF. The part of the CDR3 DNA that was read is TGTGCCAGCAGCACAGGGAGCTCTGGAAACACC. The rearrangement links TRBV2 to TRBJ1-3, with D perhaps TRBD1 (6 bases). Read data end 3 residues before the CDR3 end; the end is taken from the germline J gene. Germline CDR1 reads SNHLY; CDR2 reads FYNNEI. The CDR3 covers 14 residues. The germline V and J ends were trimmed by 6 bases and 0 bases, with 9 bases remaining between them.